At least ten counts were recorded for the clone carrying this TCR beta chain. Antigen unknown. Next came a second PCR, run for 7 to 11 cycles, which used a sample-barcoded 5' primer along with a J-beta primer mix. A 12-random-nucleotide template-switch adaptor tagged each cDNA molecule. TCRdb re-called the 5' RACE reads with MiXCR, one entry per CDR3 protein. This sample has 650,000 to 700,000 distinct CDR3 sequences, with more than 45% found just once. This record belongs to a study of blood T cells in healthy people across ages. Study observations and caveats: Across the age range, TCR beta diversity per million T cells fell in a roughly linear way. Comparison with aged donors showed that long-lived donors had more naive CD4+ cells and higher diversity.

CDR3 size: 15 residues. The ends were cut back, 4 bases at V and 0 bases at J, with 11 bases in the middle. Germline CDR1 and CDR2: SGHRS and YFSETQ. The chain uses TRBV5-1 and TRBJ2-1, with a tentative D call TRBD2 (5 bases). The TCR originated in an elderly woman in good health. Sequencing was carried out using blood. CDR3 DNA: TGCGCCAGCAGCAGCACCGGGATCTCCTACAATGAGCAGTTCTTC. Protein sequence: CASSSTGISYNEQFF.